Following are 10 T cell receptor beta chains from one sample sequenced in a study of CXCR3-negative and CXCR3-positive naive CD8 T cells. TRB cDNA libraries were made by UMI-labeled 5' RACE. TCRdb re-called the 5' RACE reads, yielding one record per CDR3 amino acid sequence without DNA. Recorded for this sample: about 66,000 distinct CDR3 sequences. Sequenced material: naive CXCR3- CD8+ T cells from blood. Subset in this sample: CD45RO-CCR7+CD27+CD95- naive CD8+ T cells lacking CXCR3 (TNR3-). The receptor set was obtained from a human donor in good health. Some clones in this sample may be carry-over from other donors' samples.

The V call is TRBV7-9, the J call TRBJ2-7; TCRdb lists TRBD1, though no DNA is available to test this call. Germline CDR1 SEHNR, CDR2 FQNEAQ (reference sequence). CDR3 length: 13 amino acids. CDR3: CASSFGTSDEQYF.

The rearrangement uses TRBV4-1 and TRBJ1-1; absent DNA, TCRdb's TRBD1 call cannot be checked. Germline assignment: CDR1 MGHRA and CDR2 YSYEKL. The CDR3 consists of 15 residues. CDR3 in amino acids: CASSQVMARAEEAFF.

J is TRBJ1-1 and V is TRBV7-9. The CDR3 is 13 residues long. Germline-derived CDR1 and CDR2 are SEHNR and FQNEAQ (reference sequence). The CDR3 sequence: CASSSETGPRTFF.

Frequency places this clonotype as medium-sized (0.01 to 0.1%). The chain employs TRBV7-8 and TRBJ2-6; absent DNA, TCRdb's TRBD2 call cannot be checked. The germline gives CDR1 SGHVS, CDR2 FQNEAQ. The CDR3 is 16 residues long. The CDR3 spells CASSLWALSGANVLTF.

CDR3 amino acids: CASSQVGDYGYTF. The chain joins TRBV4-3 to TRBJ1-2; TCRdb's D call of TRBD1 is untestable without DNA. The CDR3 runs to 13 residues. The V gene's germline CDR1 is LGHNA and CDR2 YSLEER.

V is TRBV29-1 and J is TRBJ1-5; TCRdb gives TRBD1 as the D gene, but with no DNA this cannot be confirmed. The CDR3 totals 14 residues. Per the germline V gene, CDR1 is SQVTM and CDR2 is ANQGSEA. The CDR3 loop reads CSVGGGGSNQPQHF.

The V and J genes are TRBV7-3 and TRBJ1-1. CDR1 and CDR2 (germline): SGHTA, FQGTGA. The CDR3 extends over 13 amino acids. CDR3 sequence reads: CASSLNLGTEAFF.

The CDR3: CASSPDGTPLIEQYF. The chain recombines TRBV7-9 with TRBJ2-7; the D call from TCRdb, TRBD1, cannot be confirmed without DNA. This CDR3 is 15 amino acids long. Germline lookup yields CDR1 SEHNR and CDR2 FQNEAQ (reference sequence).

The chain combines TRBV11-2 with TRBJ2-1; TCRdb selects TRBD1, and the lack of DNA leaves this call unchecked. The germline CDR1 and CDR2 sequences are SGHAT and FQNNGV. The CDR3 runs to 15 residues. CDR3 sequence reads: CASSPGTGYDQEQFF.

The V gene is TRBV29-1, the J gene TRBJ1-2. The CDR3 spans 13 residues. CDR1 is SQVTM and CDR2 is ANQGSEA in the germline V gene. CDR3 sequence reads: CSVWVSSDYGYTF.